This TCR beta chain derives from a study of cytomegalovirus exposure and HLA in healthy donors. Amplification used 60 Vbeta primers and 13 Jbeta primers. Here immunoSEQ multiplex PCR was the method, and the copy in TCRdb shows in-frame clones only, minus some. The table shows around 130,000 clones, with 70% to 90% occurring only once. Germline CDR1 MNHEY, CDR2 SMNVEV (reference sequence). V shed 7 bases and J shed 7 bases, with 16 bases lying between them. The CDR3 totals 14 residues. The rearrangement uses TRBV27 and TRBJ1-4; D possibly corresponds to TRBD1 (6 bases). The origin of this receptor is a woman aged 40 to 50 in good health and CMV-seronegative. Sequencing was performed on PBMCs. The CDR3 DNA is TGTGCCAGCACCCAAAGGGGGGGTTTTGAAAAACTGTTTTTT. It codes for CASTQRGGFEKLFF.